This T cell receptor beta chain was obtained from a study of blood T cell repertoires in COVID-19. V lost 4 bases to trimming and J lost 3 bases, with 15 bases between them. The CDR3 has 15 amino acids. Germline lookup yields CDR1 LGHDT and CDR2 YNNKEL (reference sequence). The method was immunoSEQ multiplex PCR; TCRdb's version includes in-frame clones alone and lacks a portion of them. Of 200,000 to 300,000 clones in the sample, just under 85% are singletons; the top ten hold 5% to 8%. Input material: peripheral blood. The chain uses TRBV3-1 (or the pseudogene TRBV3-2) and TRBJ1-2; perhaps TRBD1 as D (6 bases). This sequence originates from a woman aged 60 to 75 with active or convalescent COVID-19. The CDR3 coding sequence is TGTGCCAGCAGCCCCCGGGGGGGCGCAGACTATGGCTACACCTTC. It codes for CASSPRGGADYGYTF.